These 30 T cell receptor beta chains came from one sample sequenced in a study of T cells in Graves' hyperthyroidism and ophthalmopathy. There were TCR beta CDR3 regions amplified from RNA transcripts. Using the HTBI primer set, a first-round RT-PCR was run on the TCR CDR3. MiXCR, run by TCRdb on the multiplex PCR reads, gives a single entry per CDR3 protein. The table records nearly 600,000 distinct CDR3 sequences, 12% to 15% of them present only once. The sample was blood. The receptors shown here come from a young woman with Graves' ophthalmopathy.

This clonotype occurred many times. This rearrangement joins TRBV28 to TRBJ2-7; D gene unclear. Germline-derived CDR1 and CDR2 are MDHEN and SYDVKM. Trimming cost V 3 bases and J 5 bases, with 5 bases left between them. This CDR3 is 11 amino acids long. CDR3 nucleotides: TGTGCCAGCAGTTTCTCACACGAGCAGTACTTC. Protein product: CASSFSHEQYF.

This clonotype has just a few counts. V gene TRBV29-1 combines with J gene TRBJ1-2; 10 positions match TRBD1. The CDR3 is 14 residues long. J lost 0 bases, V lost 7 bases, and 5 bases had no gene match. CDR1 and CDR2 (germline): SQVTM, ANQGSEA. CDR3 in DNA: TGCAGCGCGCGACAGGGGGCCTCTAACTATGGCTACACCTTC. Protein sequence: CSARQGASNYGYTF.

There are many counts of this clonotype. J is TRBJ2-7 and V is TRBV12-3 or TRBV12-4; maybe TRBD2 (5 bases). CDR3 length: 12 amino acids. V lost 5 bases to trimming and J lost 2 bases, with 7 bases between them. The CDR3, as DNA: TGTGCCAGCAGTCCGGGGACCTACGAGCAGTACTTC. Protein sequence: CASSPGTYEQYF.

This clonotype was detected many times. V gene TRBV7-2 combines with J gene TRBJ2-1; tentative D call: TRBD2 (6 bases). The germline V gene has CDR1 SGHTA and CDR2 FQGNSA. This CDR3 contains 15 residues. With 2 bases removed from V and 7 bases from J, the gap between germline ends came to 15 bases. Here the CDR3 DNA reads TGTGCCAGCAGCTTAAAGCGGGTCCTTGGGAATGAGCAGTTCTTC. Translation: CASSLKRVLGNEQFF.

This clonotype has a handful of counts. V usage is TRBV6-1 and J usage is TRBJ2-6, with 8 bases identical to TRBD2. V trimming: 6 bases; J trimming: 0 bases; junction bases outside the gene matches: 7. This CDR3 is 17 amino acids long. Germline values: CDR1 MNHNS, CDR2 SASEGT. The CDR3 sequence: CASSSAGASSGANVLTF. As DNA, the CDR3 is TGTGCCAGCAGCTCAGCGGGAGCGAGCTCTGGGGCCAACGTCCTGACTTTC.

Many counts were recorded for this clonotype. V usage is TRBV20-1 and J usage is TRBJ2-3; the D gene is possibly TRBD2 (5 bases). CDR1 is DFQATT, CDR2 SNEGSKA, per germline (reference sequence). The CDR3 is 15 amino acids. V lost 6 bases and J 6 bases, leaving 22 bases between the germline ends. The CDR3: CSASPRTGFRDTQYF. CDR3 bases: TGCAGTGCCTCGCCGAGGACGGGATTCAGGGATACGCAGTATTTT.

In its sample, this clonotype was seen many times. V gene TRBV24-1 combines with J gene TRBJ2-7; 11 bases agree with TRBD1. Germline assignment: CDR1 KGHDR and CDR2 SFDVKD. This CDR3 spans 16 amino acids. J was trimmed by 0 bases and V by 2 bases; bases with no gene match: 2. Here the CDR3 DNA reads TGTGCCACCAGTGATTCCGGGACAGGGGGCTCCTACGAGCAGTACTTC. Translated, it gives CATSDSGTGGSYEQYF.

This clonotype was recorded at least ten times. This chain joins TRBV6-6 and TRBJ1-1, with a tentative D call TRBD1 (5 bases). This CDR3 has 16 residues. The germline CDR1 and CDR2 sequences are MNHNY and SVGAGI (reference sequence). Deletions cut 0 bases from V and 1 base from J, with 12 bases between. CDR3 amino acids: CASSYSNLGTNTEAFF. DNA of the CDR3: TGTGCCAGCAGTTACTCGAATCTAGGGACGAACACTGAAGCTTTCTTT.

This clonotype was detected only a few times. The CDR3 loop reads CAIKRPSSYNEQFF. The DNA of the CDR3 is TGTGCCATCAAGAGACCAAGCTCCTACAATGAGCAGTTCTTC. The chain joins TRBV10-3 to TRBJ2-1, with D uncertain. CDR1 and CDR2 from the germline V gene are ENHRY and SYGVKD. V lost 7 bases to trimming and J lost 0 bases, with 10 bases between them. The CDR3 sequence is 14 residues long.

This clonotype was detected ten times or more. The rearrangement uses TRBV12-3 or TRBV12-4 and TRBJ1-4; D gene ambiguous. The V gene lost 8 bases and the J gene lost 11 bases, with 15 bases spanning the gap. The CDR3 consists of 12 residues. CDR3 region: CASARGPGKLFF. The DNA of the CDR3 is TGTGCCAGCGCGCGCGGGCCGGGGAAACTGTTTTTT.

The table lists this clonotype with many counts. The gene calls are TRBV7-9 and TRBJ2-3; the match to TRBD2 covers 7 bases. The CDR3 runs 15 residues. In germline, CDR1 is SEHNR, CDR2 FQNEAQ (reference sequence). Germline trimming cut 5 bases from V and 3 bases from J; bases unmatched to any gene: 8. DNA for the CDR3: TGTGCCAGCAGCCCCCGGGGGGTGACGACAGATACGCAGTATTTT. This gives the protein CASSPRGVTTDTQYF.

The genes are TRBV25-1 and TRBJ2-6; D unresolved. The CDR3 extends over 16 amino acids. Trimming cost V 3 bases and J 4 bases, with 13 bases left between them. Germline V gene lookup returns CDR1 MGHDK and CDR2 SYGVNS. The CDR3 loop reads CASSDIQDLGANVLTF. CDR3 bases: TGTGCCAGCAGTGATATTCAGGACCTCGGGGCCAACGTCCTGACTTTC.

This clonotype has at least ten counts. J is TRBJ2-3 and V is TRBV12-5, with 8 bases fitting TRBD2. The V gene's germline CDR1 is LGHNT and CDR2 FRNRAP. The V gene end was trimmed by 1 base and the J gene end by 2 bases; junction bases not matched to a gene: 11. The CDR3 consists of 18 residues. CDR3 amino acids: CASGLDLGREPHTDTQYF. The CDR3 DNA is TGTGCTAGTGGTTTGGACCTCGGGAGGGAACCCCACACAGATACGCAGTATTTT. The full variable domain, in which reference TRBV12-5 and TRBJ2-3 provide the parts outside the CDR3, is DARVTQTPRHKVTEMGQEVTMRCQPILGHNTVFWYRQTMMQGLELLAYFRNRAPLDDSGMPKDRFSAEMPDATLATLKIQPSEPRDSAVYFCASGLDLGREPHTDTQYFGPGTRLTVL.

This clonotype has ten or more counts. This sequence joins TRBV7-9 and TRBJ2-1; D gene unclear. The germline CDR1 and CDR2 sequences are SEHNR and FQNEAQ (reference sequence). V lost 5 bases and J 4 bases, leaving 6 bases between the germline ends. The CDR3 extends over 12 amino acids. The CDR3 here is CASSTLYNEQFF. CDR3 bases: TGTGCCAGCAGCACCTTGTACAATGAGCAGTTCTTC.

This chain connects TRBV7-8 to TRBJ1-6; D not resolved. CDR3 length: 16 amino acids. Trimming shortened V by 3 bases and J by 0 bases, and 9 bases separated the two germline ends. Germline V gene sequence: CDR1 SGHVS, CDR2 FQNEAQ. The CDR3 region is CASSLDRVSYNSPLHF. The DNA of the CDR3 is TGTGCCAGCAGCTTGGACCGGGTCTCCTATAATTCACCCCTCCACTTT.

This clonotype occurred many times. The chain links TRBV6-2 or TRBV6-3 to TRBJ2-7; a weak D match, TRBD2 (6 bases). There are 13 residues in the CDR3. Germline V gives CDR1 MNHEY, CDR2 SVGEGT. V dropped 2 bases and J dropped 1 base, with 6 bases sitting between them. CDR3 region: CASSYGGSYEQYF. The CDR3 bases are TGTGCCAGCAGTTACGGAGGGTCCTACGAGCAGTACTTC.

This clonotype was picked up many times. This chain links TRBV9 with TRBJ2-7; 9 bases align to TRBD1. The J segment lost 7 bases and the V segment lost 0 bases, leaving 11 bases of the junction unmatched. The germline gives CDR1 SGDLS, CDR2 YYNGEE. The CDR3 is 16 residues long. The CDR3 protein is CASSVAPGQGAYEQYF. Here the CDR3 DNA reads TGTGCCAGCAGCGTAGCTCCGGGACAGGGAGCGTATGAGCAGTACTTC.

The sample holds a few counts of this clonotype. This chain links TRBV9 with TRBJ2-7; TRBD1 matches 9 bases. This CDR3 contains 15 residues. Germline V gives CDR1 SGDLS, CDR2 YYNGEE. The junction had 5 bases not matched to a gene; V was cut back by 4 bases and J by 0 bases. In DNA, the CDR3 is TGTGCCAGCAGCCCTGGACAGGGGATCTCCTACGAGCAGTACTTC. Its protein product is CASSPGQGISYEQYF.

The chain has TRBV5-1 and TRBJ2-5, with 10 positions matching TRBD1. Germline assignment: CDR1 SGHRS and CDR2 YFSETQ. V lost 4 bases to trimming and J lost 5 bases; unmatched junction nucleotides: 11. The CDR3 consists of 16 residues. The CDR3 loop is CASSQGNDRGHETQYF. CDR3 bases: TGCGCCAGCAGCCAGGGAAACGACAGGGGGCACGAGACCCAGTACTTC.

The DNA for the CDR3 is TGTGCCAGCAGCTCCGGGACAGGGGAAGGAGAGCGCAATCAGCCCCAGCATTTT. This codes for CASSSGTGEGERNQPQHF. The chain recombines TRBV7-9 with TRBJ1-5; 10 nucleotides line up with TRBD1. CDR1 SEHNR and CDR2 FQNEAQ come from the germline V gene (reference sequence). The ends lost 4 bases at V and 2 bases at J; junction bases unmatched: 11. This CDR3 has 18 residues. Based on the CDR3 plus reference TRBV7-9 and TRBJ1-5, the full variable domain is DTGVSQNPRHKITKRGQNVTFRCDPISEHNRLYWYRQTLGQGPEFLTYFQNEAQLEKSRLLSDRFSAERPKGSFSTLEIQRTEQGDSAMYLCASSSGTGEGERNQPQHFGDGTRLSIL.

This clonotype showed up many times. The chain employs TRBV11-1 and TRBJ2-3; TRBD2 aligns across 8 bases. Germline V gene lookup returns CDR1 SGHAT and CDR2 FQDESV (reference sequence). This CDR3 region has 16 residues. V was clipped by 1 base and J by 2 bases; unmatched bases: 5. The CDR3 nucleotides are TGTGCCAGCAGCTTAGGGGCGGGAGGAGTCACAGATACGCAGTATTTT. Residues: CASSLGAGGVTDTQYF.

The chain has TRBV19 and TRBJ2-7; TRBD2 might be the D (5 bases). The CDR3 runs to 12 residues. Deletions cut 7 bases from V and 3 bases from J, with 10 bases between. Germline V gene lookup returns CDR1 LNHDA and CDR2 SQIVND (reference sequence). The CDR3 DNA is TGTGCCAGTAAAGGCACTAGCTACGAGCAGTACTTC. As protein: CASKGTSYEQYF. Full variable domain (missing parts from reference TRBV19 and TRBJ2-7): DGGITQSPKYLFRKEGQNVTLSCEQNLNHDAMYWYRQDPGQGLRLIYYSQIVNDFQKGDIAEGYSVSREKKESFPLTVTSAQKNPTAFYLCASKGTSYEQYFGPGTRLTVT.

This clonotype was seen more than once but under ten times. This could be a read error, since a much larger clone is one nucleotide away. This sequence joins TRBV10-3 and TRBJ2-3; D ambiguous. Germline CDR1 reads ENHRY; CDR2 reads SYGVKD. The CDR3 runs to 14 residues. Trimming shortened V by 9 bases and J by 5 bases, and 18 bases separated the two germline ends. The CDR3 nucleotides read TGTGCCATGGAGCACTCCATTGGGGTAGATACGCAGTATTTT. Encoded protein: CAMEHSIGVDTQYF.

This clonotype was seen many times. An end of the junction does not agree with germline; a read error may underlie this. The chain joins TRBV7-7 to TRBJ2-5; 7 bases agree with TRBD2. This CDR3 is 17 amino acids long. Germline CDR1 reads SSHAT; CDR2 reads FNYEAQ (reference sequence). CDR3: CASSLNPGTTPQETQYF. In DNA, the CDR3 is TGTGCTAGCAGCTTAAATCCCGGGACTACTCCGCAAGAGACCCAGTACTTC.

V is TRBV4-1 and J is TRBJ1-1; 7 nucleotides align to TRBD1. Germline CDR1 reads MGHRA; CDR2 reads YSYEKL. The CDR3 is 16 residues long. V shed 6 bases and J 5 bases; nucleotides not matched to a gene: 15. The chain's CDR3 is CASRYYTPRGWTEAFF. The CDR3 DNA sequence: TGCGCCAGCAGATACTACACCCCCAGGGGGTGGACTGAAGCTTTCTTT.

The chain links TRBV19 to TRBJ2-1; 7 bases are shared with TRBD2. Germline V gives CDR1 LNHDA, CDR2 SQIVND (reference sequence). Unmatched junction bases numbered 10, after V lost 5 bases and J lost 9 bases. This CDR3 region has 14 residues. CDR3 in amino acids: CASSLAGSGIEQFF. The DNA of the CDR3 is TGTGCCAGTAGTCTGGCGGGGAGCGGGATTGAGCAGTTCTTC.

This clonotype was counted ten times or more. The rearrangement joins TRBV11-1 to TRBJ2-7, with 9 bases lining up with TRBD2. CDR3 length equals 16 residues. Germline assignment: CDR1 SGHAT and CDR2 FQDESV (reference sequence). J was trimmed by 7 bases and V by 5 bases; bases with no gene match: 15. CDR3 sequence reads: CASSPHVAGALKEQYF. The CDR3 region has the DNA TGTGCCAGCAGCCCGCACGTAGCGGGAGCGTTAAAGGAGCAGTACTTC.

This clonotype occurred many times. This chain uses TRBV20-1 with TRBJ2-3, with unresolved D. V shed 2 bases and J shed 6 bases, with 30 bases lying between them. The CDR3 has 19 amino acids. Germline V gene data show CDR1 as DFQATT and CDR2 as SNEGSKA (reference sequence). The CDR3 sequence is CSARPNLVGSPVRRDTQYF. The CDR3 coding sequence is TGCAGTGCTAGACCCAATCTAGTTGGCAGCCCGGTGAGAAGGGATACGCAGTATTTT.

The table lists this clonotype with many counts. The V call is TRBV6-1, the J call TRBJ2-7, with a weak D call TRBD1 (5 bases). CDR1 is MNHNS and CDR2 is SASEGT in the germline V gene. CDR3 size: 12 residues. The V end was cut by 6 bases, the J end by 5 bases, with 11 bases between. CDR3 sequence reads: CASRGVAHEQYF. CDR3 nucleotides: TGTGCCAGCAGAGGGGTGGCTCACGAGCAGTACTTC.

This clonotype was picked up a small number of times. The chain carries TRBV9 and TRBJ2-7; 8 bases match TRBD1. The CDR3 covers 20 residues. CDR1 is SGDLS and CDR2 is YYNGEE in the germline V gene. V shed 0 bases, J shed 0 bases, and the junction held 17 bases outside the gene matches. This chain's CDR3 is CASSVASGQGGLSPSYEQYF. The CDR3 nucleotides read TGTGCCAGCAGCGTAGCCTCTGGACAGGGCGGCTTAAGTCCCTCCTACGAGCAGTACTTC.